The next 8 T cell receptor beta chains were all read from a single sample in a study of cytomegalovirus exposure and HLA in healthy donors. The PCR made use of 60 Vbeta and 13 Jbeta primers. This table comes from immunoSEQ multiplex PCR, and its TCRdb copy is limited to in-frame clones, with some not included. Of 150,000 or so clones in the sample, roughly four fifths were seen once. Sequencing was done on a sample of PBMCs. These TCRs come from a woman between 35 and 50 years old in good health and CMV-seronegative.

The chain carries TRBV7-2 and TRBJ2-3; possibly TRBD1 for D (5 bases). The germline gives CDR1 SGHTA, CDR2 FQGNSA. This CDR3 has 13 amino acids. Trimming removed 5 bases at V and 4 bases at J, with 10 bases between. The chain's CDR3 is CASSNLRADTQYF. The CDR3 DNA follows: TGTGCCAGCAGCAACCTCAGGGCAGATACGCAGTATTTT.

Only one count was recorded for this clone. The gene calls are TRBV5-6 and TRBJ2-3; 11 bases line up with TRBD2. This CDR3 is 15 amino acids long. V was clipped by 4 bases and J by 2 bases; unmatched bases: 3. In germline, CDR1 is SGHDT, CDR2 YYEEEE. The CDR3: CASSRSGRVTDTQYF. The CDR3 coding sequence is TGTGCCAGCAGCCGTAGCGGGAGGGTCACAGATACGCAGTATTTT.

The chain combines TRBV2 with TRBJ1-5, with D maybe TRBD1 (5 bases). The CDR3 extends over 14 amino acids. CDR1 is SNHLY and CDR2 is FYNNEI in the germline V gene. The V end was cut by 6 bases, the J end by 7 bases, with 16 bases between. This CDR3 reads CASRGPGGLQPQHF. The CDR3 nucleotides are TGTGCCAGCAGGGGGCCGGGGGGATTACAGCCCCAGCATTTT.

V is TRBV7-6 and J is TRBJ2-5, with TRBD2 as a possible D gene (5 bases). The closer fit of TRBJ2-7 to the DNA end suggests the J call may be wrong. CDR3 length equals 16 residues. Per the germline V gene, CDR1 is SGHVS and CDR2 is FNYEAQ. CDR3 nucleotides: TGTGCCAGCAGCTTAGCCCTAACTAGGGAGTCCTACGAGCAGTACTTC. Protein product: CASSLALTRESYEQYF.

The DNA of the CDR3 is TGTGCCAGCAGTTTCCAGACCGGGGAGCTGTTTTTT. The encoded protein is CASSFQTGELFF. The chain links TRBV27 to TRBJ2-2, with D uncertain. The germline CDR1 and CDR2 sequences are MNHEY and SMNVEV (reference sequence). The CDR3 has 12 residues. Trimming removed 3 bases at V and 5 bases at J, with 4 bases between.

The chain uses TRBV29-1 and TRBJ1-1; 8 nucleotides match TRBD1. The CDR3 runs 14 residues. The germline V gene encodes CDR1 SQVTM and CDR2 ANQGSEA. Germline trimming cut 8 bases from V and 1 base from J; bases unmatched to any gene: 9. Here the CDR3 reads CSPIRTGWNTEAFF. The CDR3 nucleotides read TGCAGCCCAATACGGACAGGGTGGAACACTGAAGCTTTCTTT.

The chain joins TRBV19 to TRBJ1-2; D possibly corresponds to TRBD1 (6 bases). The CDR3 spans 14 residues. Germline CDR1 is LNHDA and CDR2 is SQIVND (reference sequence). Trimming stripped 7 bases from V and 0 bases from J, with 12 bases between. CDR3 coding DNA: TGTGCCAGTATTTCGGACAGTACTAACTATGGCTACACCTTC. Residues: CASISDSTNYGYTF.

The V gene is TRBV19, the J gene TRBJ1-2; 8 bases align to TRBD1. The CDR3 runs 14 residues. V lost 3 bases, J lost 6 bases, and 6 bases stayed unmatched. Germline V CDR1 and CDR2: LNHDA, SQIVND (reference sequence). CDR3 in DNA: TGTGCCAGTAGTATCAGGGGACAGGTGAATGGCTACACCTTC. This translates into CASSIRGQVNGYTF.